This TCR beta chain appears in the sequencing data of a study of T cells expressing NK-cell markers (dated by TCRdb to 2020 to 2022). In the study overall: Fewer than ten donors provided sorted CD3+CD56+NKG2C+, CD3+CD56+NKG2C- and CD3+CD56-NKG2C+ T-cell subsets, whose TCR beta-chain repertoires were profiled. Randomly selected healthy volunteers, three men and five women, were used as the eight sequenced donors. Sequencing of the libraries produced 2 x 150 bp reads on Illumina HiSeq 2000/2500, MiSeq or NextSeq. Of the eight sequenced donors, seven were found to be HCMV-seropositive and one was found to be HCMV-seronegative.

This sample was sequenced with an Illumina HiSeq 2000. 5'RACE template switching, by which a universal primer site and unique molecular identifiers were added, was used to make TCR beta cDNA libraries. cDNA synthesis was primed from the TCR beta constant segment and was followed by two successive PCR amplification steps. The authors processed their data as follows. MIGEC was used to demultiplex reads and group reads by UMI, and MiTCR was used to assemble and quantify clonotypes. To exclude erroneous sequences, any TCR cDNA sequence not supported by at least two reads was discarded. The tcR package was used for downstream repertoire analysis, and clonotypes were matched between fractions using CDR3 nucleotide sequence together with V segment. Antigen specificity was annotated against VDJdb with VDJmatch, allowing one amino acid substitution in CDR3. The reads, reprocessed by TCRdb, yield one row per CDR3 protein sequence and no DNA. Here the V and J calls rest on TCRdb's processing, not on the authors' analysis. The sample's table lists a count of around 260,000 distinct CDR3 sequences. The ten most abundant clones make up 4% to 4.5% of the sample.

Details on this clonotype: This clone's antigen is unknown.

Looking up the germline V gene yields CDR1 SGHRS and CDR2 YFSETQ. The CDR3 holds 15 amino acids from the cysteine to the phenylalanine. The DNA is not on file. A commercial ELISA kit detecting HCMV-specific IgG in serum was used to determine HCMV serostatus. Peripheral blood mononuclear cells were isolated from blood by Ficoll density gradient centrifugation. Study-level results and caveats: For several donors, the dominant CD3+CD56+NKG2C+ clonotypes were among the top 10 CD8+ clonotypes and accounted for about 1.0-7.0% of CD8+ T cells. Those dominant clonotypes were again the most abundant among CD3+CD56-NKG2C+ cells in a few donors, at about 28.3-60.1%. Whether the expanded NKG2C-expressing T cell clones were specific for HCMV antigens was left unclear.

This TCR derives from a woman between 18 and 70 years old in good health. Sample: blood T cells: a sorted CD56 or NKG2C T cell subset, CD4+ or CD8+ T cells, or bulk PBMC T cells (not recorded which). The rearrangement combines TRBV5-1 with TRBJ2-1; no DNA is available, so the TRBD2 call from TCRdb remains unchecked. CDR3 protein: CASRRDSGGASEQFF.